Below, 25 T cell receptor beta chains from the same sample are listed, as sequenced in a study of OX40 agonist ivuxolimab in advanced cancers. The data were produced by immunoSEQ multiplex PCR, yet TCRdb's version contains in-frame clones alone and is incomplete. The data hold approximately 67,000 clones, with roughly nine tenths observed a single time. The source was CD4+ or CD8+ T cells sorted from blood, collected in a trial of the OX40 agonist ivuxolimab. The receptors stem from an adult with an advanced solid tumor such as melanoma, head and neck, liver or kidney cancer.

This clone was seen a handful of times. The V and J genes are TRBV5-6 and TRBJ2-3; TRBD1 might be the D (6 bases). V gave up 0 bases and J gave up 3 bases, with 20 bases separating them. The V gene's germline CDR1 is SGHDT and CDR2 YYEEEE. The CDR3 has 18 residues. The CDR3 sequence is CASSLAGSIEGVTDTQYF. The CDR3 nucleotides read TGTGCCAGCAGCTTGGCCGGGTCGATCGAGGGGGTTACAGATACGCAGTATTTT. Variable domain in full (rest from reference TRBV5-6 and TRBJ2-3): DAGVTQSPTHLIKTRGQQVTLRCSPKSGHDTVSWYQQALGQGPQFIFQYYEEEERQRGNFPDRFSGHQFPNYSSELNVNALLLGDSALYLCASSLAGSIEGVTDTQYFGPGTRLTVL.

The chain joins TRBV5-1 to TRBJ1-4, with D perhaps matching TRBD1 (6 bases). Trimming removed 3 bases from V and 8 bases from J, with 14 bases in between. Germline CDR1 SGHRS, CDR2 YFSETQ. This CDR3 has 14 residues. The CDR3 sequence: CASSSHRDEEKLFF. DNA of the CDR3: TGCGCCAGCAGCTCCCACAGGGACGAAGAAAAACTGTTTTTT.

The chain couples TRBV5-4 to TRBJ2-7; D is possibly TRBD2 (6 bases). The CDR3 covers 12 residues. V lost 9 bases and J lost 1, with 11 bases in between. The germline V gene encodes CDR1 SGHNT and CDR2 YYREEE (reference sequence). The chain's CDR3 is CATSRGSYEQYF. CDR3 bases: TGTGCCACGTCGCGGGGATCCTACGAGCAGTACTTC. The full variable domain, rest sourced from reference TRBV5-4 and TRBJ2-7, is ETGVTQSPTHLIKTRGQQVTLRCSSQSGHNTVSWYQQALGQGPQFIFQYYREEENGRGNFPPRFSGLQFPNYSSELNVNALELDDSALYLCATSRGSYEQYFGPGTRLTVT.

This clone was detected a few times. The gene calls are TRBV19 and TRBJ1-2; D call uncertain. This CDR3 comprises 13 residues. V was cut by 6 bases and J by 2 bases, with 10 bases left in between. Germline V CDR1 and CDR2: LNHDA, SQIVND (reference sequence). CDR3 nucleotides: TGTGCCAGTAGACCCGACAAGAACTATGGCTACACCTTC. This encodes CASRPDKNYGYTF. Full variable domain (remainder filled in from reference TRBV19 and TRBJ1-2): DGGITQSPKYLFRKEGQNVTLSCEQNLNHDAMYWYRQDPGQGLRLIYYSQIVNDFQKGDIAEGYSVSREKKESFPLTVTSAQKNPTAFYLCASRPDKNYGYTFGSGTRLTVV.

The rearrangement joins TRBV28 to TRBJ2-3; 14 nucleotides match TRBD2. The CDR3 runs to 16 residues. V gave up 5 bases and J gave up 6 bases; unmatched junction bases: 7. Germline CDR1 is MDHEN and CDR2 is SYDVKM. This CDR3 is CASSDPTSGGADTQYF. CDR3 sequence (DNA): TGTGCCAGCAGTGACCCGACTAGCGGGGGGGCGGATACGCAGTATTTT.

The chain links TRBV7-2 to TRBJ2-7; TRBD1 matches at 7 bases. V trimming: 3 bases; J trimming: 5 bases; junction bases outside the gene matches: 10. The germline V gene has CDR1 SGHTA and CDR2 FQGNSA. This CDR3 is 15 amino acids long. CDR3 in amino acids: CASSLGRGRVHEQYF. DNA for the CDR3: TGTGCCAGCAGCTTGGGAAGGGGGCGCGTCCACGAGCAGTACTTC.

The chain couples TRBV6-1 to TRBJ2-3, with D unresolved. Germline values: CDR1 MNHNS, CDR2 SASEGT. The CDR3 extends over 16 amino acids. With 2 bases removed from V and 1 base from J, the gap between germline ends came to 13 bases. CDR3 protein: CASSEMANSGTDTQYF. The CDR3 DNA reads TGTGCCAGCAGTGAAATGGCCAACTCCGGCACAGATACGCAGTATTTT.

A few counts support this clone. The genes are TRBV28 and TRBJ1-4; TRBD1 matches 8 bases. The junction had 10 bases not matched to a gene; V was cut back by 11 bases and J by 8 bases. This CDR3 is built from 13 residues. Germline V gives CDR1 MDHEN, CDR2 SYDVKM. The CDR3 sequence: CAGSGTGDEKLFF. In DNA form, the CDR3 reads TGTGCCGGCTCCGGGACAGGAGACGAAAAACTGTTTTTT.

The J gene is TRBJ2-7, the V gene TRBV30; TRBD1 matches at 10 bases. The CDR3 contains 12 residues. V gave up 8 bases and J gave up 2 bases; unmatched junction bases: 3. Germline V gives CDR1 GTSNPN, CDR2 SVGIG (reference sequence). CDR3 sequence: CAMGQGPYEQYF. CDR3 in DNA: TGTGCCATGGGACAGGGGCCCTACGAGCAGTACTTC.

The chain links TRBV9 to TRBJ1-1; the D is unclear. The germline V gene encodes CDR1 SGDLS and CDR2 YYNGEE. The V end was cut by 7 bases, the J end by 2 bases, with 18 bases between. The CDR3 sequence is 15 residues long. The CDR3 region is CASAGPPGSNTEAFF. The CDR3, as DNA: TGTGCCAGCGCAGGACCCCCTGGTTCAAACACTGAAGCTTTCTTT.

The V and J genes are TRBV18 and TRBJ1-1; 10 bases agree with TRBD1. This CDR3 has 14 amino acids. Per the germline V gene, CDR1 is KGHSH and CDR2 is LQKENI. Losses at the gene ends were 4 bases for V and 8 bases for J; bases not matched to a gene: 7. CDR3 DNA: TGTGCCAGCTCACTGGAGGGACAGGGGTTGGAAGCTTTCTTT. Amino acid sequence: CASSLEGQGLEAFF.

This clone was observed a single time. V usage is TRBV2 and J usage is TRBJ2-1, with D unclear. Trimming pared 10 bases from V and 8 bases from J, leaving 18 bases between. Germline V lookup: CDR1 SNHLY, CDR2 FYNNEI. The CDR3 has 13 amino acids. CDR3 sequence: CATTRPTLYEQFF. For the CDR3, the DNA is TGTGCCACCACACGACCTACCCTGTATGAGCAGTTCTTC. Variable domain in full (rest from reference TRBV2 and TRBJ2-1): EPEVTQTPSHQVTQMGQEVILRCVPISNHLYFYWYRQILGQKVEFLVSFYNNEISEKSEIFDDQFSVERPDGSNFTLKIRSTKLEDSAMYFCATTRPTLYEQFFGPGTRLTVL.

This clone appeared a single time. The chain joins TRBV10-3 to TRBJ2-1, with a possible D match to TRBD1 (6 bases). This CDR3 is built from 12 residues. CDR1 and CDR2 (germline): ENHRY, SYGVKD. The V gene lost 4 bases and the J gene lost 10 bases, with 11 bases spanning the gap. CDR3 amino acids: CAISGGGPEQFF. CDR3 DNA sequence: TGTGCCATCAGTGGTGGGGGCCCCGAGCAGTTCTTC.

The chain uses TRBV19 and TRBJ1-2, with 10 positions matching TRBD1. The CDR3 is 16 residues long. V was pared by 5 bases and J by 4 bases, with 10 bases of the junction left unmatched. The V gene's germline CDR1 is LNHDA and CDR2 SQIVND (reference sequence). The CDR3 protein is CASSLEGQGVSYGYTF. The CDR3 DNA is TGTGCCAGTAGTCTCGAAGGACAGGGGGTCTCCTATGGCTACACCTTC.

CDR3 loop: CSARQYTEAFF. The CDR3 nucleotides are TGCAGTGCCAGACAGTACACTGAAGCTTTCTTT. The chain has TRBV20-1 and TRBJ1-1; D may be TRBD1 (5 bases). This CDR3 has 11 residues. From germline, CDR1 is DFQATT and CDR2 SNEGSKA (reference sequence). The germline V and J ends were trimmed by 6 bases and 3 bases, with 8 bases remaining between them.

This chain uses TRBV5-1 with TRBJ1-2; 7 bases map to TRBD1. Germline V gene lookup returns CDR1 SGHRS and CDR2 YFSETQ. The CDR3 is 16 residues long. J lost 8 bases, V lost 0 bases, and 13 bases had no gene match. The CDR3 DNA follows: TGCGCCAGCAGCTTGGCCCTTGGGACAGCAGTTGAAGGCTACACCTTC. Its translation is CASSLALGTAVEGYTF.

The genes are TRBV5-1 and TRBJ1-1; maybe TRBD1 (6 bases). Trimming pared 3 bases from V and 1 base from J, leaving 16 bases between. CDR3 size: 16 residues. Germline lookup yields CDR1 SGHRS and CDR2 YFSETQ. The chain's CDR3 is CASSSQGSSPNTEAFF. The CDR3 DNA reads as TGCGCCAGCAGCTCACAGGGTTCCAGCCCGAACACTGAAGCTTTCTTT.

The CDR3 nucleotides are TGCAGCGTTGAAGATCCGGCAGGGTCCCCCTCCTACGAGCAGTACTTC. This codes for CSVEDPAGSPSYEQYF. The V gene is TRBV29-1, the J gene TRBJ2-7; tentative D call: TRBD1 (5 bases). The CDR3 contains 16 residues. V dropped 0 bases and J dropped 0 bases, with 15 bases sitting between them. Germline values: CDR1 SQVTM, CDR2 ANQGSEA.

The chain is built from TRBV28 and TRBJ1-5; D perhaps matches TRBD1 (6 bases). This CDR3 is built from 15 residues. Germline values: CDR1 MDHEN, CDR2 SYDVKM. V was cut by 3 bases and J by 5 bases, with 14 bases left in between. The CDR3 here is CASSLGTRIDQPQHF. The DNA for the CDR3 is TGTGCCAGCAGTTTGGGGACACGCATAGATCAGCCCCAGCATTTT.

The rearrangement uses TRBV5-1 and TRBJ2-2, with no clear D. CDR1 SGHRS and CDR2 YFSETQ come from the germline V gene. Deletions cut 3 bases from V and 4 bases from J, with 10 bases between. CDR3 size: 14 residues. The CDR3 region has the DNA TGCGCCAGCAGCTCCTACATCACCACCGGGGAGCTGTTTTTT. Residues: CASSSYITTGELFF. Full variable domain (remainder filled in from reference TRBV5-1 and TRBJ2-2): KAGVTQTPRYLIKTRGQQVTLSCSPISGHRSVSWYQQTPGQGLQFLFEYFSETQRNKGNFPGRFSGRQFSNSRSEMNVSTLELGDSALYLCASSSYITTGELFFGEGSRLTVL.

The V and J genes are TRBV28 and TRBJ2-7; 13 nucleotides agree with TRBD2. CDR1 and CDR2 from the germline V gene are MDHEN and SYDVKM. The CDR3 is 16 residues long. V was clipped by 2 bases and J by 4 bases; unmatched bases: 5. The CDR3, as DNA: TGTGCCAGCAGTTTAGGGGGACTAGCGGGGACTTACGAGCAGTACTTC. It codes for CASSLGGLAGTYEQYF.

In its sample, this clone was seen once. The chain has TRBV28 and TRBJ1-2; D unresolved. Trimming pared 6 bases from V and 5 bases from J, leaving 13 bases between. This CDR3 has 13 residues. From germline, CDR1 is MDHEN and CDR2 SYDVKM. Here the CDR3 reads CASSPLERYGYTF. The CDR3 DNA reads TGTGCCAGCAGCCCTCTAGAGCGTTATGGCTACACCTTC.

V and J are TRBV5-1 and TRBJ2-7; D gene unclear. Germline CDR1 SGHRS, CDR2 YFSETQ. The CDR3 sequence is 13 residues long. V lost 4 bases to trimming and J lost 6 bases, with 14 bases between them. For the CDR3, the DNA is TGCGCCAGCAGCCCCATTCCCCAGGCCGAGCAGTACTTC. Translated: CASSPIPQAEQYF. The variable domain in full, with the rest retrieved from reference TRBV5-1 and TRBJ2-7, is KAGVTQTPRYLIKTRGQQVTLSCSPISGHRSVSWYQQTPGQGLQFLFEYFSETQRNKGNFPGRFSGRQFSNSRSEMNVSTLELGDSALYLCASSPIPQAEQYFGPGTRLTVT.

This chain links TRBV7-2 with TRBJ2-1; TRBD2 agrees at 13 bases. Trimming removed 3 bases from V and 8 bases from J; junction bases left unmatched: 7. CDR1 is SGHTA and CDR2 is FQGNSA in the germline V gene. The CDR3 has 16 amino acids. DNA of the CDR3: TGTGCCAGCAGCTTCGACGGGACTAGCGGGGCCCATGAGCAGTTCTTC. Translation: CASSFDGTSGAHEQFF.

The chain has TRBV5-1 and TRBJ2-1; 7 positions agree with TRBD2. Germline assignment: CDR1 SGHRS and CDR2 YFSETQ. This CDR3 region has 16 residues. V shed 0 bases, J shed 0 bases, and the junction held 3 bases outside the gene matches. The CDR3 coding sequence is TGCGCCAGCAGCTTGGGCGGGGGAACCTCCTACAATGAGCAGTTCTTC. This translates into CASSLGGGTSYNEQFF.